Shown below are 16 T cell receptor beta chains from a single sample sequenced in a study of control samples from healthy donors and cancer patients. The assay was immunoSEQ multiplex PCR, and TCRdb's table has in-frame clones only and misses some. The sample has tens of thousands of clones, 91% seen once. The material sequenced was PBMCs. Receptors were obtained from a man in his fifties or sixties with lung cancer.

This chain links TRBV6-5 with TRBJ2-5, with 8 bases lining up with TRBD1. CDR1 and CDR2 from the germline V gene are MNHEY and SVGAGI. V gave up 8 bases and J gave up 5 bases; unmatched junction bases: 10. This CDR3 has 14 residues. CDR3 coding DNA: TGTGCCAGCGCGGACAGGGAGGTTGAGGAGACCCAGTACTTC. Residues: CASADREVEETQYF.

This clone has just one count. The gene calls are TRBV11-2 and TRBJ1-3; 7 nucleotides line up with TRBD1. The V and J ends lost 5 bases and 4 bases, in that order; junction bases with no gene match: 14. CDR1 is SGHAT and CDR2 is FQNNGV in the germline V gene. There are 17 residues in the CDR3. The DNA for the CDR3 is TGTGCCAGCAGCCAACTAGGGGGGACAGTGGAAGGAAACACCATATATTTT. This gives the protein CASSQLGGTVEGNTIYF.

This clone was detected once. The chain recombines TRBV11-2 with TRBJ1-2; the match to TRBD1 covers 8 bases. Germline loops: CDR1 SGHAT, CDR2 FQNNGV. Losses at the gene ends were 5 bases for V and 6 bases for J; bases not matched to a gene: 14. This CDR3 comprises 16 residues. The CDR3 reads CASSPVKRTGIDGYTF. As DNA, the CDR3 is TGTGCCAGCAGCCCCGTTAAAAGGACAGGGATTGATGGCTACACCTTC.

The CDR3 DNA is TGCGCCAGCAGCTTGGGGGAGACTAGCGGTATCCCAGATACGCAGTATTTT. This codes for CASSLGETSGIPDTQYF. The chain uses TRBV5-1 and TRBJ2-3; 9 bases are shared with TRBD2. The CDR3 spans 17 residues. From germline, CDR1 is SGHRS and CDR2 YFSETQ. With 0 bases clipped from V and 4 bases from J, the junction kept 9 bases outside the gene matches.

This clone was seen only a few times. The rearrangement joins TRBV7-2 to TRBJ2-3; 10 nucleotides match TRBD1. Germline V lookup: CDR1 SGHTA, CDR2 FQGNSA. The CDR3 contains 15 residues. V lost 4 bases to trimming and J lost 4 bases; unmatched junction nucleotides: 5. The DNA for the CDR3 is TGTGCCAGCAGCTCGACAGGGGGCAGGGCAGATACGCAGTATTTT. This encodes CASSSTGGRADTQYF. Full variable domain (missing parts from reference TRBV7-2 and TRBJ2-3): GAGVSQSPSNKVTEKGKDVELRCDPISGHTALYWYRQSLGQGLEFLIYFQGNSAPDKSGLPSDRFSAERTGGSVSTLTIQRTQQEDSAVYLCASSSTGGRADTQYFGPGTRLTVL.

The V call is TRBV6-5, the J call TRBJ1-6; D unresolved. The CDR3 consists of 14 residues. Germline V gives CDR1 MNHEY, CDR2 SVGAGI. V was trimmed by 7 bases and J by 0 bases, leaving 7 bases between them. The CDR3 region is CASKHSSYNSPLHF. In nucleotides, the CDR3 is TGTGCCAGCAAACATAGCTCCTATAATTCACCCCTCCACTTT.

The genes are TRBV10-3 and TRBJ2-3; 8 bases align to TRBD1. Trimming removed 0 bases from V and 1 base from J; junction bases left unmatched: 9. The CDR3 loop spans 18 amino acids. Germline loops: CDR1 ENHRY, CDR2 SYGVKD. Written as DNA, the CDR3 is TGTGCCATCAGTGAGTCGTTAAGGACAGGGATCGGCACAGATACGCAGTATTTT. Amino acid sequence: CAISESLRTGIGTDTQYF.

The chain employs TRBV3-1 (or the pseudogene TRBV3-2) and TRBJ2-5; the D is unclear. The better agreement between TRBJ2-7 and the DNA end casts doubt on the J call. CDR1 is LGHDT and CDR2 is YNNKEL in the germline V gene (reference sequence). The CDR3 covers 15 residues. CDR3 nucleotides: TGTGCCAGCAGCCAATCATCCGGTTCGGACTACGAGCAGTACTTC. Translation gives CASSQSSGSDYEQYF.

J is TRBJ1-4 and V is TRBV30; D might be TRBD1 (6 bases). This CDR3 region has 12 residues. Per the germline V gene, CDR1 is GTSNPN and CDR2 is SVGIG (reference sequence). Trimming stripped 5 bases from V and 8 bases from J, with 12 bases between. This CDR3 reads CAWGSGAEKLFF. The CDR3 nucleotides read TGTGCCTGGGGTTCGGGGGCCGAAAAACTGTTTTTT.

This clone has more than one count but fewer than ten. V gene TRBV10-3 combines with J gene TRBJ2-7, with a possible D match to TRBD1 (5 bases). Germline V lookup: CDR1 ENHRY, CDR2 SYGVKD. This CDR3 spans 13 amino acids. V was clipped by 0 bases and J by 6 bases, with 9 bases between them. As DNA, the CDR3 is TGTGCCATCAGTGAGTCGGGGCAGGGCGAGCAGTACTTC. This translates into CAISESGQGEQYF.

As regards this clone: Sequence at one end of the junction differs from germline and may be a read error. The rearrangement links TRBV28 to TRBJ1-1; possible D gene TRBD1, 6 bases. The germline V gene encodes CDR1 MDHEN and CDR2 SYDVKM. The CDR3 runs to 15 residues. DNA of the CDR3: TGTGCCAGCAGTTCCATGGACAGTAAGAGAGTCGACGCTCTCTTT. Residues: CASSSMDSKRVDALF.

A few counts support this clone. The gene calls are TRBV2 and TRBJ2-5; a possible D gene is TRBD1 (6 bases). Trimming removed 6 bases from V and 4 bases from J, with 9 bases in between. The CDR3 has 12 residues. Per the germline V gene, CDR1 is SNHLY and CDR2 is FYNNEI. CDR3 in amino acids: CASRGAGETQYF. CDR3 in DNA: TGTGCCAGCAGGGGGGCCGGAGAGACCCAGTACTTC.

This clone has just one count. The genes are TRBV19 and TRBJ2-7; D might be TRBD1 (5 bases). In germline, CDR1 is LNHDA, CDR2 SQIVND (reference sequence). V shed 6 bases and J shed 2 bases, with 14 bases lying between them. This CDR3 spans 14 amino acids. The CDR3 DNA is TGTGCCAGTAGGGAGACGAGACAGACCTACGAGCAGTACTTC. Translated, it gives CASRETRQTYEQYF.

Judged by abundance, this clone is medium-sized. The chain uses TRBV6-2 or TRBV6-3 and TRBJ2-5; D might be TRBD1 or TRBD2, each matching 5 bases. CDR3 length: 14 amino acids. Germline V CDR1 and CDR2: MNHEY, SVGEGT. Trimming removed 3 bases from V and 5 bases from J, with 13 bases in between. This CDR3 is CASSYWMGDETQYF. CDR3 nucleotides: TGTGCCAGCAGTTATTGGATGGGGGACGAGACCCAGTACTTC.

V usage is TRBV9 and J usage is TRBJ2-7; 8 bases are shared with TRBD1. This CDR3 has 15 residues. Trimming cost V 4 bases and J 2 bases; bases outside gene matches: 8. Germline CDR1 SGDLS, CDR2 YYNGEE. CDR3 DNA sequence: TGTGCCAGCAGCCCCGGACAGGGTCCCCCCTACGAGCAGTACTTC. This encodes CASSPGQGPPYEQYF.

The chain recombines TRBV5-6 with TRBJ1-2; 7 bases match TRBD1. The germline V gene encodes CDR1 SGHDT and CDR2 YYEEEE. V gave up 4 bases and J gave up 6 bases; unmatched junction bases: 9. The CDR3 has 14 amino acids. CDR3 in amino acids: CASSTTGSLDGYTF. Written as DNA, the CDR3 is TGTGCCAGCAGCACGACAGGGAGTCTCGATGGCTACACCTTC.